Each of the 9 T cell receptor beta chains below was sequenced from the same sample in a study of blood T cells in healthy people across ages. It was with a sample-barcoded 5' primer and a J-beta primer mix that a second PCR of about 6 to 11 cycles was run. TCRdb reprocessed the 5' RACE reads via MiXCR and lists one record per CDR3 protein. The profile shows about 1.8 million distinct CDR3 sequences, roughly 49% of them singletons. Source material: blood. Receptors originate from a woman aged 40 to 50 in good health.

The chain employs TRBV6-5 and TRBJ2-3; TRBD2 matches 8 bases. The CDR3 loop spans 16 amino acids. Germline loops: CDR1 MNHEY, CDR2 SVGAGI. V shed 0 bases and J 3 bases; nucleotides not matched to a gene: 5. The CDR3 region is CASSYSTGGATDTQYF. DNA of the CDR3: TGTGCCAGCAGTTACTCGACCGGGGGGGCGACAGATACGCAGTATTTT.

This sequence joins TRBV4-3 and TRBJ2-7; no clear D gene. V was pared by 0 bases and J by 6 bases, with 6 bases between. The CDR3 runs to 12 residues. Germline V lookup: CDR1 LGHNA, CDR2 YSLEER. As DNA, the CDR3 is TGCGCCAGCAGCCAAGATCACCGCGAGCAGTACTTC. Protein: CASSQDHREQYF.

V is TRBV5-6 and J is TRBJ2-4; 10 bases line up with TRBD1. The end of the DNA aligns better with TRBJ2-7, so the J call may be wrong. Germline CDR1 SGHDT, CDR2 YYEEEE. The CDR3 consists of 15 residues. The CDR3 spells CASSHSGQGSYEQYF. The CDR3 DNA reads as TGTGCCAGCAGCCATTCGGGACAGGGGTCCTACGAGCAGTACTTC.

The J gene is TRBJ1-2, the V gene TRBV7-2; D possibly corresponds to TRBD1 (6 bases). The germline gives CDR1 SGHTA, CDR2 FQGNSA. CDR3 length: 16 amino acids. V was clipped by 3 bases and J by 2 bases, with 16 bases between them. CDR3 sequence: CASSFGGTTRNYGYTF. Written as DNA, the CDR3 is TGTGCCAGCAGCTTTGGGGGGACAACCAGGAACTATGGCTACACCTTC.

Turning to this clonotype: Just one base apart from a much larger clone, this may be a read error. V gene TRBV29-1 combines with J gene TRBJ2-3, with D tentatively TRBD2 (5 bases). Germline V CDR1 and CDR2: SQVTM, ANQGSEA. The CDR3 extends over 12 amino acids. This chain's CDR3 is CSLRAVTDTQSF. The CDR3 DNA is TGCAGCCTCAGAGCGGTCACAGATACGCAGTCTTTT.

This clonotype was recorded a few times. The rearrangement uses TRBV2 and TRBJ1-5; D possibly corresponds to TRBD1 (5 bases). The CDR3 is 14 amino acids. Germline assignment: CDR1 SNHLY and CDR2 FYNNEI. V was clipped by 5 bases and J by 3 bases, with 11 bases between them. CDR3 in amino acids: CASSPTGYNQPQHF. In DNA form, the CDR3 reads TGTGCCAGCAGTCCTACAGGATACAATCAGCCCCAGCATTTT.

V and J are TRBV6-2 or TRBV6-3 and TRBJ2-7; D remains unclear. The CDR3 has 17 residues. Germline assignment: CDR1 MNHEY and CDR2 SVGEGT. Trimming shortened V by 0 bases and J by 3 bases, and 18 bases separated the two germline ends. The CDR3 nucleotides are TGTGCCAGCAGTTACTCGAGTGTCGGTGTACAGAGCTACGAGCAGTACTTC. This gives the protein CASSYSSVGVQSYEQYF.

This clonotype has at least ten counts. V usage is TRBV5-6 and J usage is TRBJ2-6; D is unresolved. Germline CDR1 is SGHDT and CDR2 is YYEEEE. The CDR3 length is 13 residues. The germline V and J ends were trimmed by 6 bases and 0 bases, with 4 bases remaining between them. The CDR3 is CASKPSGANVLTF. CDR3 sequence (DNA): TGTGCCAGCAAACCCTCTGGGGCCAACGTCCTGACTTTC.

The gene calls are TRBV12-3 or TRBV12-4 and TRBJ2-5; D is ambiguous. V lost 6 bases to trimming and J lost 11 bases, with 13 bases between them. The CDR3 has 11 residues. In DNA, the CDR3 is TGTGCCAGCAGACTTCACGATGAGCAGTACTTC. This sequence encodes CASRLHDEQYF.